The 4 T cell receptor beta chains reported below all come from one sample, sequenced in a study of response to subunit inactivated influenza vaccine. MiXCR, applied by TCRdb to the RT-PCR reads, yields one record per CDR3 protein. The sample shows roughly 460,000 distinct CDR3 sequences, about 10% of them seen only once. The starting material was PBMCs from blood, obtained roughly 6 weeks after vaccination. These receptor sequences come from a man aged 50 to 60 who received an inactivated influenza vaccine.

This clonotype was counted many times. This chain uses TRBV6-1 with TRBJ2-3, with 9 bases lining up with TRBD2. The CDR3 consists of 15 residues. CDR1 and CDR2 (germline): MNHNS, SASEGT. V lost 5 bases and J lost 7; bases outside the gene matches: 10. CDR3 nucleotides: TGTGCCAGCAGTCCCCAGCGGGGGGCCGGCAATACGCAGTATTTT. Protein product: CASSPQRGAGNTQYF.

In this sample, this clonotype turned up many times. This chain joins TRBV29-1 and TRBJ2-5; D uncertain. V lost 7 bases and J 7 bases, leaving 10 bases between the germline ends. The germline V gene has CDR1 SQVTM and CDR2 ANQGSEA. The CDR3 has 10 residues. CDR3 in DNA: TGCAGCGCGGAAAGTGGGACCCAGTACTTC. Encoded protein: CSAESGTQYF.

The rearrangement uses TRBV5-1 and TRBJ2-3, with D perhaps given as TRBD1 or TRBD2 (5 bases each). V was shortened by 4 bases and J by 2 bases, with 11 bases between the two germline ends. The CDR3 is 14 residues long. Germline-derived CDR1 and CDR2 are SGHRS and YFSETQ. CDR3 in DNA: TGCGCCAGCAGCAGGGACCATTCCACAGATACGCAGTATTTT. Translating gives CASSRDHSTDTQYF.

The gene calls are TRBV5-6 and TRBJ1-1, with TRBD1 matching over 8 bases. Germline values: CDR1 SGHDT, CDR2 YYEEEE. V was pared by 0 bases and J by 3 bases, with 7 bases of the junction left unmatched. The CDR3 has 16 amino acids. The CDR3 is CASSLGQGIADTEAFF. The CDR3 DNA follows: TGTGCCAGCAGCTTGGGACAGGGGATTGCCGACACTGAAGCTTTCTTT.